This T cell receptor (beta chain) was found in a study of technical replicates of blood from a few donors. Sequencing was performed with immunoSEQ multiplex PCR; in TCRdb, only in-frame clones are kept and a portion is missing. Altogether approximately 73,000 clones are present, roughly 93% being singletons, with the ten largest covering approximately 0.27%. There are 16 residues in the CDR3. The germline gives CDR1 LNHDA, CDR2 SQIVND (reference sequence). With V trimmed by 3 bases and J by 5 bases, 10 bases remained unmatched. Sequencing was done on a sample of T cells isolated from PBMCs. V and J are TRBV19 and TRBJ1-2, with 9 bases lining up with TRBD1. The receptor's source is a human donor in good health. This CDR3 reads CASSIYAGTGTYGYTF. The CDR3 bases are TGTGCCAGTAGTATCTATGCTGGGACAGGGACTTATGGCTACACCTTC.